This T cell receptor beta chain originates from a study of cytomegalovirus exposure and HLA in healthy donors. PCR amplification relied on 60 Vbeta primers (plus 13 Jbeta primers). The data were produced by immunoSEQ multiplex PCR, yet TCRdb's version contains in-frame clones alone and is incomplete. The sample records some 190,000 clones, more than 70% being singletons. Germline V gene data show CDR1 as KGHSH and CDR2 as LQKENI. This CDR3 comprises 15 residues. V trimming: 4 bases; J trimming: 0 bases; junction bases outside the gene matches: 2. The chain employs TRBV18 and TRBJ2-2; 7 nucleotides line up with TRBD2. Input material: PBMCs. This receptor was identified in a man aged 35-49 years in good health and CMV-seropositive. The CDR3 DNA follows: TGTGCCAGCTCACAACTAGCGCCGAACACCGGGGAGCTGTTTTTT. Translation: CASSQLAPNTGELFF.